These 31 T cell receptor beta chains were all obtained from the same sample, sequenced in a study of PD-1 blockade in classical Hodgkin lymphoma. The protocol was immunoSEQ multiplex PCR, while the TCRdb copy is restricted to in-frame clones and leaves out a portion. The table shows 6,000 to 7,500 clones, with under 65% occurring only once. Exposure to brentuximab vedotin varied, and each patient had relapsed following autologous stem cell transplantation. Isolation of CD8+ T cells from thawed PBMCs used magnetic negative selection. Source: CD8+ T cells from blood, taken at baseline. Receptor source: a human donor with classical Hodgkin lymphoma.

V is TRBV28 and J is TRBJ1-1; the D is unclear. V lost 6 bases to trimming and J lost 3 bases, with 20 bases between them. From germline, CDR1 is MDHEN and CDR2 SYDVKM. The CDR3 spans 16 residues. CDR3 residues: CASSKITSRPHTEAFF. For the CDR3, the DNA is TGTGCCAGCAGCAAAATAACTTCTCGGCCCCACACTGAAGCTTTCTTT.

The chain joins TRBV27 to TRBJ1-2; unclear D gene. Looked up from germline, CDR1 is MNHEY and CDR2 is SMNVEV (reference sequence). The CDR3 runs to 14 residues. The ends were cut back, 4 bases at V and 4 bases at J, with 13 bases in the middle. CDR3 nucleotide sequence: TGTGCCAGCAGTTCAGCGGAGGATCCCTATGGCTACACCTTC. Translating it yields CASSSAEDPYGYTF.

The gene calls are TRBV7-9 and TRBJ2-5, with 8 positions matching TRBD2. CDR1 and CDR2 from the germline V gene are SEHNR and FQNEAQ (reference sequence). This CDR3 spans 15 amino acids. V shed 5 bases, J shed 2 bases, and the junction held 7 bases outside the gene matches. Here the CDR3 reads CASSLPTSGQETQYF. The CDR3, as DNA: TGTGCCAGCAGCCTCCCCACTAGCGGACAAGAGACCCAGTACTTC.

Only a few counts were recorded for this clone. The chain has TRBV7-3 and TRBJ2-7; TRBD2 might be the D (5 bases). The CDR3 runs to 15 residues. V was shortened by 5 bases and J by 2 bases, with 16 bases between the two germline ends. Germline loops: CDR1 SGHTA, CDR2 FQGTGA. The CDR3 here is CASSPSGTSAYEQYF. In DNA form, the CDR3 reads TGTGCCAGCAGCCCAAGCGGCACCAGCGCCTACGAGCAGTACTTC.

The chain uses TRBV4-1 and TRBJ2-4; TRBD2 matches 8 bases. V trimming: 4 bases; J trimming: 6 bases; junction bases outside the gene matches: 8. CDR1 is MGHRA and CDR2 is YSYEKL in the germline V gene. The CDR3 loop spans 15 amino acids. CDR3 protein: CASSLPGGAGNIQYF. Written as DNA, the CDR3 is TGCGCCAGCAGCCTCCCGGGAGGGGCTGGAAACATTCAGTACTTC.

V and J are TRBV2 and TRBJ2-7; no definite D call. With 1 base removed from V and 3 bases from J, the gap between germline ends came to 7 bases. CDR3 length equals 13 residues. Germline V gives CDR1 SNHLY, CDR2 FYNNEI. This chain's CDR3 is CASSEGQNYEQYF. The CDR3 DNA reads as TGTGCCAGCAGTGAAGGGCAGAACTACGAGCAGTACTTC.

This clone occurred a few times. V and J are TRBV2 and TRBJ2-2; no definite D call. The germline gives CDR1 SNHLY, CDR2 FYNNEI. This CDR3 has 16 amino acids. The V end lost 2 bases, the J end lost 5 bases, and 15 bases lay between the germline ends. This CDR3 reads CASSERQRTNTGELFF. The CDR3 DNA reads as TGTGCCAGCAGTGAAAGGCAGAGAACTAATACCGGGGAGCTGTTTTTT. Full variable domain (outside the CDR3, taken from reference TRBV2 and TRBJ2-2): EPEVTQTPSHQVTQMGQEVILRCVPISNHLYFYWYRQILGQKVEFLVSFYNNEISEKSEIFDDQFSVERPDGSNFTLKIRSTKLEDSAMYFCASSERQRTNTGELFFGEGSRLTVL.

The chain has TRBV7-9 and TRBJ2-1; D may be TRBD1 (5 bases). Germline V gene sequence: CDR1 SEHNR, CDR2 FQNEAQ (reference sequence). This CDR3 region has 15 residues. The V end lost 6 bases, the J end lost 0 bases, and 12 bases lay between the germline ends. The CDR3 here is CASSFRASSYNEQFF. CDR3 DNA sequence: TGTGCCAGCAGTTTCAGGGCTAGCTCCTACAATGAGCAGTTCTTC. Variable domain in full (rest from reference TRBV7-9 and TRBJ2-1): DTGVSQNPRHKITKRGQNVTFRCDPISEHNRLYWYRQTLGQGPEFLTYFQNEAQLEKSRLLSDRFSAERPKGSFSTLEIQRTEQGDSAMYLCASSFRASSYNEQFFGPGTRLTVL.

This clone was recorded a few times. The CDR3: CASSLAGPDRDYLANYGYTF. Here the CDR3 DNA reads TGTGCCAGCAGCTTAGCGGGTCCGGACAGGGACTACTTAGCTAACTATGGCTACACCTTC. This chain connects TRBV7-8 to TRBJ1-2; the match to TRBD1 covers 8 bases. Germline CDR1 is SGHVS and CDR2 is FQNEAQ. V lost 0 bases to trimming and J lost 0 bases; unmatched junction nucleotides: 15. This CDR3 region has 20 residues.

By sample fraction, this clone is medium-sized. This chain uses TRBV28 with TRBJ2-7; 9 bases line up with TRBD1. The CDR3 contains 13 residues. Germline trimming cut 7 bases from V and 2 bases from J; bases unmatched to any gene: 3. Germline-derived CDR1 and CDR2 are MDHEN and SYDVKM. The DNA for the CDR3 is TGTGCCAGCATTGGGACAGGGACCTACGAGCAGTACTTC. Amino acids: CASIGTGTYEQYF.

The genes are TRBV7-2 and TRBJ2-7; 7 positions match TRBD1. There are 14 residues in the CDR3. V dropped 5 bases and J dropped 2; count of bases not matched to a gene: 6. The germline CDR1 and CDR2 sequences are SGHTA and FQGNSA. The CDR3 loop is CASSVIGTAYEQYF. CDR3 nucleotides: TGTGCCAGCAGCGTGATTGGGACAGCCTACGAGCAGTACTTC.

Only one count was recorded for this clone. The genes are TRBV27 and TRBJ2-7, with D unclear. The V gene's germline CDR1 is MNHEY and CDR2 SMNVEV (reference sequence). V dropped 4 bases and J dropped 6 bases, with 16 bases sitting between them. The CDR3 is made up of 14 amino acids. The CDR3 region is CASSYVDRESEQYF. CDR3 coding DNA: TGTGCCAGCAGTTACGTTGACCGTGAGTCCGAGCAGTACTTC.

This clone has only one observation. The gene calls are TRBV6-1 and TRBJ2-7, with TRBD1 as a possible D gene (6 bases). CDR1 and CDR2 (germline): MNHNS, SASEGT. Trimming shortened V by 6 bases and J by 1 base, and 13 bases separated the two germline ends. The CDR3 has 14 amino acids. The chain's CDR3 is CASSGRGASYEQYF. The CDR3 DNA sequence: TGTGCCAGCAGCGGCAGGGGCGCTTCCTACGAGCAGTACTTC.

The rearrangement joins TRBV7-2 to TRBJ2-7; TRBD1 matches 12 bases. V lost 4 bases to trimming and J lost 3 bases; unmatched junction nucleotides: 4. CDR3 length: 15 amino acids. Germline CDR1 and CDR2: SGHTA and FQGNSA. CDR3 in amino acids: CASSSGTGGFYEQYF. The CDR3, as DNA: TGTGCCAGCAGCTCGGGGACAGGGGGCTTCTACGAGCAGTACTTC.

CDR3 sequence: CASSLRGASNQPQHF. CDR3 nucleotide sequence: TGTGCCAGCAGCTTAAGGGGGGCGTCCAATCAGCCCCAGCATTTT. This chain links TRBV13 with TRBJ1-5; TRBD1 might be the D (6 bases). Per the germline V gene, CDR1 is PRHDT and CDR2 is FYEKMQ (reference sequence). V dropped 2 bases and J dropped 3 bases, with 11 bases sitting between them. CDR3 length equals 15 residues. Using reference TRBV13 and TRBJ1-5 for the parts outside the CDR3, the full variable domain is AAGVIQSPRHLIKEKRETATLKCYPIPRHDTVYWYQQGPGQDPQFLISFYEKMQSDKGSIPDRFSAQQFSDYHSELNMSSLELGDSALYFCASSLRGASNQPQHFGDGTRLSIL.

This chain uses TRBV2 with TRBJ1-4, with no clear D. Germline V gives CDR1 SNHLY, CDR2 FYNNEI. The CDR3 spans 16 residues. V lost 6 bases to trimming and J lost 2 bases, with 16 bases between them. The CDR3 sequence is CASRQSHWNTNEKLFF. For the CDR3, the DNA is TGTGCCAGCAGGCAGAGCCACTGGAATACTAATGAAAAACTGTTTTTT.

The rearrangement joins TRBV9 to TRBJ2-1; TRBD2 aligns across 7 bases. The CDR3 has 13 amino acids. Trimming took 4 bases from V and 6 from J; bases not matched to a gene: 4. Per germline, CDR1 SGDLS and CDR2 YYNGEE. CDR3 loop: CASSLWTSNEQFF. CDR3 bases: TGTGCCAGCAGCTTATGGACTAGCAATGAGCAGTTCTTC.

The table lists this clone with a few counts. This rearrangement joins TRBV29-1 to TRBJ2-3; TRBD1 matches at 7 bases. CDR1 is SQVTM, CDR2 ANQGSEA, per germline. This CDR3 region has 13 residues. Losses at the gene ends were 6 bases for V and 1 base for J; bases not matched to a gene: 4. CDR3 sequence reads: CSVYTGGTDTQYF. The CDR3 DNA reads TGCAGCGTCTATACAGGGGGCACAGATACGCAGTATTTT.

This clone was detected once. This sequence joins TRBV11-2 and TRBJ2-7, with 8 nucleotides matching TRBD1. CDR1 is SGHAT and CDR2 is FQNNGV in the germline V gene. V gave up 5 bases and J gave up 1 base; unmatched junction bases: 13. The CDR3 contains 17 residues. CDR3 region: CASSPIPGGGLSYEQYF. Written as DNA, the CDR3 is TGTGCCAGCAGCCCCATCCCAGGGGGCGGTTTATCCTACGAGCAGTACTTC.

The table lists this clone with a few counts. The J gene is TRBJ1-5, the V gene TRBV28; 10 bases match TRBD1. There are 19 residues in the CDR3. CDR1 is MDHEN, CDR2 SYDVKM, per germline. The junction had 16 bases not matched to a gene; V was cut back by 6 bases and J by 2 bases. CDR3 sequence reads: CASSSPRTGGSVGNQPQHF. The CDR3 DNA is TGTGCCAGCAGCAGTCCCCGGACAGGGGGAAGTGTGGGCAATCAGCCCCAGCATTTT. Variable domain in full (rest from reference TRBV28 and TRBJ1-5): DVKVTQSSRYLVKRTGEKVFLECVQDMDHENMFWYRQDPGLGLRLIYFSYDVKMKEKGDIPEGYSVSREKKERFSLILESASTNQTSMYLCASSSPRTGGSVGNQPQHFGDGTRLSIL.

This clone was picked up a small number of times. The chain is built from TRBV7-8 and TRBJ2-7; 7 nucleotides agree with TRBD2. Trimming at V came to 3 bases and at J to 2 bases, leaving 10 bases not matched to a gene. The germline gives CDR1 SGHVS, CDR2 FQNEAQ. This CDR3 contains 16 residues. The CDR3 here is CASSLVEGRAAYEQYF. CDR3 DNA: TGTGCCAGCAGCTTGGTAGAAGGGAGGGCCGCCTACGAGCAGTACTTC.

V is TRBV11-2 and J is TRBJ2-5, with D uncertain. The J call is in doubt because the DNA end fits TRBJ2-7 better. CDR1 and CDR2 from the germline V gene are SGHAT and FQNNGV. There are 12 residues in the CDR3. CDR3 nucleotides: TGTGCCAGCAGCGTACCGCCCTACGAGCAGTACTTC. Its translation: CASSVPPYEQYF.

Remarks on this clone: A single base is all that separates this from a far larger clone, so a read error is likely. Different DNA sequences within this sample yield the same CDR3. CDR3 sequence reads: CASSWGTVNEQFF. DNA of the CDR3: TGTGCCAGCAGCTGGGGGACAGTCAATGAGCAGTTCTTC. The gene calls are TRBV7-8 and TRBJ2-1; 7 nucleotides align to TRBD1. V shed 4 bases, J shed 6 bases, and the junction held 3 bases outside the gene matches. The germline V gene encodes CDR1 SGHVS and CDR2 FQNEAQ. The CDR3 covers 13 residues.

The gene calls are TRBV7-2 and TRBJ1-1, with a weak D call TRBD1 (5 bases). Germline CDR1 and CDR2: SGHTA and FQGNSA. V was shortened by 5 bases and J by 5 bases, with 12 bases between the two germline ends. The CDR3 is 13 amino acids. Here the CDR3 reads CASSPWGGTEAFF. The CDR3 DNA reads TGTGCCAGCAGCCCCTGGGGGGGTACTGAAGCTTTCTTT.

This clone has a handful of counts. The CDR3: CASSPAQGDHEQYF. CDR3 in DNA: TGTGCCAGCAGCCCGGCGCAGGGGGACCACGAGCAGTACTTC. The chain is built from TRBV7-9 and TRBJ2-7, with 7 bases that match TRBD1. The CDR3 is 14 amino acids. V dropped 5 bases and J dropped 5; count of bases not matched to a gene: 9. Germline lookup yields CDR1 SEHNR and CDR2 FQNEAQ (reference sequence).

This clone is a singleton in its sample. The V and J genes are TRBV25-1 and TRBJ2-5; a weak D match, TRBD1 (5 bases). The DNA end is more similar to TRBJ2-7, so the J call may be wrong. CDR1 is MGHDK and CDR2 is SYGVNS in the germline V gene. The CDR3 consists of 14 residues. The CDR3 DNA sequence: TGTGCCAGCAGTGAAGTTGACAGCTCCTACGAGCAGTACTTC. Encoded protein: CASSEVDSSYEQYF.

Only a few counts were recorded for this clone. The CDR3 loop reads CASSFLGSTDTQYF. CDR3 DNA: TGTGCCAGCAGTTTTCTCGGAAGCACAGATACGCAGTATTTT. The chain joins TRBV27 to TRBJ2-3; no reliable D call. The germline V gene has CDR1 MNHEY and CDR2 SMNVEV (reference sequence). The ends were cut back, 3 bases at V and 0 bases at J, with 7 bases in the middle. CDR3 length equals 14 residues.

CDR3 nucleotide sequence: TGTGCCAGCAGCTTAAGCGACCAGGAGGCCGGGGGTGGCTACACCTTC. Its translation is CASSLSDQEAGGGYTF. The chain is built from TRBV7-9 and TRBJ1-2, with a tentative D call TRBD1 (5 bases). Trimming pared 2 bases from V and 7 bases from J, leaving 20 bases between. CDR3 length equals 16 residues. Germline values: CDR1 SEHNR, CDR2 FQNEAQ (reference sequence).

This sequence joins TRBV5-1 and TRBJ2-3; 10 bases match TRBD2. V dropped 2 bases and J dropped 7; count of bases not matched to a gene: 10. CDR1 and CDR2 from the germline V gene are SGHRS and YFSETQ. The CDR3 loop spans 16 amino acids. DNA for the CDR3: TGCGCCAGCAGCTTACGAGGACTAGCGGAGGGAAATACGCAGTATTTT. It specifies CASSLRGLAEGNTQYF.

V is TRBV6-6 and J is TRBJ2-7, with 10 positions matching TRBD2. V dropped 5 bases and J dropped 12; count of bases not matched to a gene: 4. The CDR3 runs 11 residues. Germline CDR1 is MNHNY and CDR2 is SVGAGI (reference sequence). The CDR3 DNA reads TGTGCCAGCAGTGTTAGCGGGAGGACGTACTTC. Protein: CASSVSGRTYF.

This chain links TRBV5-4 with TRBJ2-2; D is ambiguous. The V end was cut by 4 bases, the J end by 1 base, with 14 bases between. CDR1 and CDR2 (germline): SGHNT, YYREEE (reference sequence). The CDR3 extends over 16 amino acids. The DNA for the CDR3 is TGTGCCAGCAGCGGAATTGACGGCTTGAACACCGGGGAGCTGTTTTTT. Protein product: CASSGIDGLNTGELFF.